This entry lists 25 T cell receptor beta chains sequenced from one sample in a study of OX40 agonist ivuxolimab in advanced cancers. Using immunoSEQ multiplex PCR, the repertoire was profiled, and TCRdb retains in-frame clones only, with some absent. Counted here are 25,000 to 30,000 clones, around four fifths occurring once; the ten biggest clones make up around 10%. Material: CD4+ or CD8+ T cells sorted from blood, obtained in a trial of the OX40 agonist ivuxolimab. The origin of the receptors is an adult with an advanced solid tumor such as melanoma, head and neck, liver or kidney cancer.

The chain carries TRBV7-8 and TRBJ2-7; a possible D gene is TRBD2 (6 bases). Germline CDR1 and CDR2: SGHVS and FQNEAQ. V dropped 1 base and J dropped 2 bases, with 12 bases sitting between them. The CDR3 loop spans 15 amino acids. CDR3 DNA: TGTGCCAGCAGCTTAGGCAGGAGGGTTACCTACGAGCAGTACTTC. Translated, it gives CASSLGRRVTYEQYF.

The CDR3 is CASSLKNRGGLNQPQHF. Here the CDR3 DNA reads TGCGCCAGCAGTCTGAAAAACAGGGGGGGGCTCAATCAGCCCCAGCATTTT. J is TRBJ1-5 and V is TRBV4-3, with TRBD1 matching 8 bases. V lost 6 bases to trimming and J lost 3 bases; unmatched junction nucleotides: 13. Germline CDR1 reads LGHNA; CDR2 reads YSLEER. This CDR3 spans 17 amino acids.

The CDR3 sequence: CASSVELATDTQYF. Here the CDR3 DNA reads TGTGCCAGCAGCGTAGAACTAGCGACAGATACGCAGTATTTT. This chain joins TRBV9 and TRBJ2-3; 7 bases line up with TRBD2. The CDR3 covers 14 residues. V lost 0 bases and J lost 3; bases outside the gene matches: 1. Germline-derived CDR1 and CDR2 are SGDLS and YYNGEE.

The chain combines TRBV6-6 with TRBJ1-1; D perhaps matches TRBD1 (5 bases). The V gene's germline CDR1 is MNHNY and CDR2 SVGAGI (reference sequence). Trimming took off 2 bases at V and 4 bases at J, with 11 bases between the two ends. The CDR3 length is 14 residues. For the CDR3, the DNA is TGTGCCAGCAGTTACGTTGGGGGTGGCACTGAAGCTTTCTTT. It yields the protein CASSYVGGGTEAFF.

This chain joins TRBV5-4 and TRBJ1-1; D gene unclear. The germline V gene has CDR1 SGHNT and CDR2 YYREEE (reference sequence). Trimming removed 4 bases at V and 0 bases at J, with 10 bases between. The CDR3 sequence is 14 residues long. This CDR3 is CASSPSPLNTEAFF. CDR3 nucleotides: TGTGCCAGCAGCCCTTCCCCCCTGAACACTGAAGCTTTCTTT.

The chain combines TRBV13 with TRBJ2-4; D gene ambiguous. Trimming removed 5 bases at V and 0 bases at J, with 14 bases between. There are 16 residues in the CDR3. Per germline, CDR1 PRHDT and CDR2 FYEKMQ (reference sequence). This CDR3 is CASSIPGPVAKNIQYF. CDR3 nucleotides: TGTGCCAGCAGCATCCCAGGACCTGTAGCCAAAAACATTCAGTACTTC.

The chain employs TRBV29-1 and TRBJ2-1, with 8 positions matching TRBD1. The CDR3 extends over 13 amino acids. V dropped 6 bases and J dropped 10; count of bases not matched to a gene: 11. Germline V gene lookup returns CDR1 SQVTM and CDR2 ANQGSEA. The CDR3 loop is CSVPRTGSTEQFF. As DNA, the CDR3 is TGCAGCGTCCCCCGGACAGGGAGTACGGAGCAGTTCTTC.

The chain carries TRBV6-5 and TRBJ2-5, with TRBD2 identical over 9 bases. Germline-derived CDR1 and CDR2 are MNHEY and SVGAGI. The CDR3 runs 14 residues. Trimming cost V 7 bases and J 5 bases; bases outside gene matches: 8. CDR3 coding DNA: TGTGCCAGCACCATAGCGGGGGAAACGGAGACCCAGTACTTC. Amino acid sequence: CASTIAGETETQYF.

The chain recombines TRBV10-3 with TRBJ2-7; TRBD1 is a possible D gene (6 bases). V lost 11 bases, J lost 3 bases, and 14 bases lay in between. This CDR3 is 12 amino acids long. The germline V gene has CDR1 ENHRY and CDR2 SYGVKD. The CDR3 is CAVLQGGYEQYF. The CDR3 DNA reads TGTGCCGTCCTACAGGGTGGCTACGAGCAGTACTTC.

The chain is built from TRBV5-4 and TRBJ1-1; D not certain. V lost 1 base, J lost 0 bases, and 7 bases lay in between. Germline V gene data show CDR1 as SGHNT and CDR2 as YYREEE (reference sequence). The CDR3 has 14 amino acids. The CDR3 DNA is TGTGCCAGCAGCTTGACAGCGATGAACACTGAAGCTTTCTTT. Translation gives CASSLTAMNTEAFF.

This clone has only one observation. This chain joins TRBV6-6 and TRBJ2-7, with TRBD2 as a possible D gene (6 bases). The V end lost 0 bases, the J end lost 0 bases, and 9 bases lay between the germline ends. The CDR3 totals 15 residues. CDR1 and CDR2 from the germline V gene are MNHNY and SVGAGI (reference sequence). For the CDR3, the DNA is TGTGCCAGCAGTTACTCTTGGGGGGACTCCTACGAGCAGTACTTC. This translates into CASSYSWGDSYEQYF.

This chain links TRBV5-1 with TRBJ1-4; D gene uncertain. V lost 7 bases to trimming and J lost 8 bases, with 21 bases between them. The germline gives CDR1 SGHRS, CDR2 YFSETQ. This CDR3 spans 15 amino acids. CDR3 region: CASGPGDPLYEKLFF. In DNA, the CDR3 is TGCGCCAGCGGCCCCGGAGACCCGTTGTACGAAAAACTGTTTTTT.

The chain recombines TRBV1 with TRBJ1-3; the table's D call, TRBD1, has no DNA check behind it. TRBV1 is a documented pseudogene. The CDR3 is 15 amino acids. CDR3: CTSSQGQGSGNTIYF. CDR3 sequence (DNA): TGCACCAGCAGCCAGGGACAGGGATCTGGAAACACCATATATTTT.

The rearrangement joins TRBV7-7 to TRBJ2-1; D might be TRBD1 (5 bases). The CDR3 is made up of 15 amino acids. The V and J ends lost 1 base and 5 bases respectively, with 12 bases between them. Germline V gene data show CDR1 as SSHAT and CDR2 as FNYEAQ (reference sequence). The CDR3 protein is CASSLDRNVNNEQFF. The CDR3, as DNA: TGTGCCAGCAGCTTAGACAGGAATGTTAACAATGAGCAGTTCTTC.

V gene TRBV5-6 combines with J gene TRBJ2-1; 8 bases agree with TRBD2. In germline, CDR1 is SGHDT, CDR2 YYEEEE. The CDR3 is made up of 16 amino acids. J was trimmed by 0 bases and V by 5 bases; bases with no gene match: 7. CDR3 sequence reads: CASSYGGAVSYNEQFF. Here the CDR3 DNA reads TGTGCCAGCAGTTACGGGGGGGCCGTCTCCTACAATGAGCAGTTCTTC.

The rearrangement links TRBV7-6 to TRBJ1-1; D is ambiguous. There are 14 residues in the CDR3. The ends were cut back, 1 base at V and 0 bases at J, with 6 bases in the middle. Per germline, CDR1 SGHVS and CDR2 FNYEAQ. In nucleotides, the CDR3 is TGTGCCAGCAGCTTAGATCCGATGAACACTGAAGCTTTCTTT. It specifies CASSLDPMNTEAFF. The full variable domain, in which reference TRBV7-6 and TRBJ1-1 provide the parts outside the CDR3, is GAGVSQSPRYKVTKRGQDVALRCDPISGHVSLYWYRQALGQGPEFLTYFNYEAQQDKSGLPNDRFSAERPEGSISTLTIQRTEQRDSAMYRCASSLDPMNTEAFFGQGTRLTVV.

The V gene is TRBV7-2, the J gene TRBJ2-3; TRBD2 matches at 10 bases. The CDR3 length is 14 residues. Trimming cost V 4 bases and J 15 bases; bases outside gene matches: 13. Looked up from germline, CDR1 is SGHTA and CDR2 is FQGNSA. This CDR3 reads CASSSSGGPDLRYF. CDR3 nucleotides: TGTGCCAGCAGCTCTAGCGGGGGTCCCGACCTCCGCTATTTT.

This chain joins TRBV7-2 and TRBJ1-2; no clear D gene. The V end was cut by 2 bases, the J end by 4 bases, with 14 bases between. The CDR3 has 15 residues. Germline V gene sequence: CDR1 SGHTA, CDR2 FQGNSA. The CDR3 here is CASSLHTSAGYGYTF. CDR3 bases: TGTGCCAGCAGCTTACATACTTCAGCGGGCTATGGCTACACCTTC. Full variable domain (rest looked up from reference TRBV7-2 and TRBJ1-2): GAGVSQSPSNKVTEKGKDVELRCDPISGHTALYWYRQSLGQGLEFLIYFQGNSAPDKSGLPSDRFSAERTGGSVSTLTIQRTQQEDSAVYLCASSLHTSAGYGYTFGSGTRLTVV.

This clone turned up a few times. This chain joins TRBV4-2 and TRBJ2-7, with TRBD2 matching over 9 bases. This CDR3 comprises 17 residues. V shed 0 bases and J 2 bases; nucleotides not matched to a gene: 8. CDR1 is LGHNA, CDR2 YNFKEQ, per germline. CDR3 coding DNA: TGTGCCAGCAGCCAAGAAGTTTATAGCGGGGGTACCTACGAGCAGTACTTC. Its translation: CASSQEVYSGGTYEQYF.

With regard to this clone: This sequence may be a read error, since a much larger clone differs from it by one base. The chain employs TRBV7-6 and TRBJ2-2, with 14 bases identical to TRBD2. The CDR3 runs to 18 residues. Germline V gives CDR1 SGHVS, CDR2 FNYEAQ. The CDR3 reads CASNLGLAGGWNTGELFF. CDR3 coding DNA: TGTGCCAGCAACTTAGGACTAGCGGGGGGCTGGAACACCGGGGAGCTGTTTTTT.

The V call is TRBV19, the J call TRBJ2-7; the D is unclear. The germline V and J ends were trimmed by 1 base and 7 bases, with 11 bases remaining between them. The CDR3 extends over 13 amino acids. Germline CDR1 and CDR2: LNHDA and SQIVND (reference sequence). The DNA of the CDR3 is TGTGCCAGTAGTATAGGCTCCTTGGGGGAGCAGTACTTC. Protein: CASSIGSLGEQYF.

The chain recombines TRBV6-5 with TRBJ1-2; 7 positions agree with TRBD1. Trimming removed 1 base from V and 3 bases from J; junction bases left unmatched: 2. CDR1 and CDR2 (germline): MNHEY, SVGAGI. There are 14 residues in the CDR3. CDR3 DNA sequence: TGTGCCAGCAGTTACTTCGGGACAGACTATGGCTACACCTTC. Its protein is CASSYFGTDYGYTF.

The chain employs TRBV6-1 and TRBJ2-7, with a tentative D call TRBD1 (6 bases). V lost 4 bases to trimming and J lost 6 bases, with 16 bases between them. The CDR3 covers 14 residues. Germline lookup yields CDR1 MNHNS and CDR2 SASEGT. This CDR3 reads CASSVLQGPAEQYF. Written as DNA, the CDR3 is TGTGCCAGCAGTGTTCTACAGGGCCCCGCCGAGCAGTACTTC.

The chain carries TRBV19 and TRBJ1-2; D gene ambiguous. This CDR3 region has 13 residues. Germline values: CDR1 LNHDA, CDR2 SQIVND (reference sequence). V lost 1 base, J lost 7 bases, and 10 bases lay in between. CDR3 coding DNA: TGTGCCAGTAGTATAGGAGGGAATTCTGGCTACACCTTC. This sequence encodes CASSIGGNSGYTF.

A single count supports this clone. The gene calls are TRBV4-1 and TRBJ1-4, with TRBD1 matching over 7 bases. The V gene end was trimmed by 1 base and the J gene end by 2 bases; junction bases not matched to a gene: 4. This CDR3 region has 16 residues. Germline CDR1 MGHRA, CDR2 YSYEKL. CDR3 DNA: TGCGCCAGCAGCCAAGCGGGGGACAGCACTAATGAAAAACTGTTTTTT. Encoded protein: CASSQAGDSTNEKLFF.